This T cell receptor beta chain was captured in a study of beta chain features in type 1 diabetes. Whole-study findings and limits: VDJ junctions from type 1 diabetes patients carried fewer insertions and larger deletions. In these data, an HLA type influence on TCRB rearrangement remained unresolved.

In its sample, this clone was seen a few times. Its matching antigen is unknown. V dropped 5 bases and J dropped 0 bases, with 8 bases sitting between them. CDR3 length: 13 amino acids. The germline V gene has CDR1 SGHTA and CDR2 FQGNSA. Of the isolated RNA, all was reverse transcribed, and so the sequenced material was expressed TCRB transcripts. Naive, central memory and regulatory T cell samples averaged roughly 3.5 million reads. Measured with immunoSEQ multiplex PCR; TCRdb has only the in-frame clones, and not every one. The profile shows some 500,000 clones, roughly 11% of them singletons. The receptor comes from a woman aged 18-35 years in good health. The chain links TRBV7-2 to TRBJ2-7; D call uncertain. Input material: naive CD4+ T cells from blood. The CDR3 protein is CASSRFSSYEQYF. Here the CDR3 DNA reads TGTGCCAGCAGCCGGTTTAGCTCCTACGAGCAGTACTTC.